This T cell receptor (beta chain) was captured by sequencing in a study of blood T cell repertoires in COVID-19. Turning to the study itself: Whether acute or convalescent, the COVID-19 samples came from the United States, Italy and Spain. Sources were T cells, B-cell-depleted T cells, or PBMCs; the material itself was cDNA or gDNA.

Per the original data handling: Amplified reference gene primers provided the basis for estimating nucleated cell counts. This table comes from immunoSEQ multiplex PCR, and its TCRdb copy is limited to in-frame clones, with some not included. That table supplies the V and J calls and clone size; D and trimming were determined from the DNA. This sample has about 370,000 clones; 89% occur once, and the top ten carry around 3%. This CDR3 spans 15 amino acids. V trimming: 3 bases; J trimming: 5 bases; junction bases outside the gene matches: 5. Germline CDR1 reads KGHSH; CDR2 reads LQKENI. Seattle patients were enrolled while actively infected and followed longitudinally.

The TCR sequence derives from a woman under 40 with COVID-19, enrolled during active disease. The sample was peripheral blood. V and J are TRBV18 and TRBJ2-2; 8 bases agree with TRBD1. CDR3 amino acids: CASSPRTGRTGELFF. The CDR3 bases are TGTGCCAGCTCACCGAGGACAGGGAGAACCGGGGAGCTGTTTTTT.